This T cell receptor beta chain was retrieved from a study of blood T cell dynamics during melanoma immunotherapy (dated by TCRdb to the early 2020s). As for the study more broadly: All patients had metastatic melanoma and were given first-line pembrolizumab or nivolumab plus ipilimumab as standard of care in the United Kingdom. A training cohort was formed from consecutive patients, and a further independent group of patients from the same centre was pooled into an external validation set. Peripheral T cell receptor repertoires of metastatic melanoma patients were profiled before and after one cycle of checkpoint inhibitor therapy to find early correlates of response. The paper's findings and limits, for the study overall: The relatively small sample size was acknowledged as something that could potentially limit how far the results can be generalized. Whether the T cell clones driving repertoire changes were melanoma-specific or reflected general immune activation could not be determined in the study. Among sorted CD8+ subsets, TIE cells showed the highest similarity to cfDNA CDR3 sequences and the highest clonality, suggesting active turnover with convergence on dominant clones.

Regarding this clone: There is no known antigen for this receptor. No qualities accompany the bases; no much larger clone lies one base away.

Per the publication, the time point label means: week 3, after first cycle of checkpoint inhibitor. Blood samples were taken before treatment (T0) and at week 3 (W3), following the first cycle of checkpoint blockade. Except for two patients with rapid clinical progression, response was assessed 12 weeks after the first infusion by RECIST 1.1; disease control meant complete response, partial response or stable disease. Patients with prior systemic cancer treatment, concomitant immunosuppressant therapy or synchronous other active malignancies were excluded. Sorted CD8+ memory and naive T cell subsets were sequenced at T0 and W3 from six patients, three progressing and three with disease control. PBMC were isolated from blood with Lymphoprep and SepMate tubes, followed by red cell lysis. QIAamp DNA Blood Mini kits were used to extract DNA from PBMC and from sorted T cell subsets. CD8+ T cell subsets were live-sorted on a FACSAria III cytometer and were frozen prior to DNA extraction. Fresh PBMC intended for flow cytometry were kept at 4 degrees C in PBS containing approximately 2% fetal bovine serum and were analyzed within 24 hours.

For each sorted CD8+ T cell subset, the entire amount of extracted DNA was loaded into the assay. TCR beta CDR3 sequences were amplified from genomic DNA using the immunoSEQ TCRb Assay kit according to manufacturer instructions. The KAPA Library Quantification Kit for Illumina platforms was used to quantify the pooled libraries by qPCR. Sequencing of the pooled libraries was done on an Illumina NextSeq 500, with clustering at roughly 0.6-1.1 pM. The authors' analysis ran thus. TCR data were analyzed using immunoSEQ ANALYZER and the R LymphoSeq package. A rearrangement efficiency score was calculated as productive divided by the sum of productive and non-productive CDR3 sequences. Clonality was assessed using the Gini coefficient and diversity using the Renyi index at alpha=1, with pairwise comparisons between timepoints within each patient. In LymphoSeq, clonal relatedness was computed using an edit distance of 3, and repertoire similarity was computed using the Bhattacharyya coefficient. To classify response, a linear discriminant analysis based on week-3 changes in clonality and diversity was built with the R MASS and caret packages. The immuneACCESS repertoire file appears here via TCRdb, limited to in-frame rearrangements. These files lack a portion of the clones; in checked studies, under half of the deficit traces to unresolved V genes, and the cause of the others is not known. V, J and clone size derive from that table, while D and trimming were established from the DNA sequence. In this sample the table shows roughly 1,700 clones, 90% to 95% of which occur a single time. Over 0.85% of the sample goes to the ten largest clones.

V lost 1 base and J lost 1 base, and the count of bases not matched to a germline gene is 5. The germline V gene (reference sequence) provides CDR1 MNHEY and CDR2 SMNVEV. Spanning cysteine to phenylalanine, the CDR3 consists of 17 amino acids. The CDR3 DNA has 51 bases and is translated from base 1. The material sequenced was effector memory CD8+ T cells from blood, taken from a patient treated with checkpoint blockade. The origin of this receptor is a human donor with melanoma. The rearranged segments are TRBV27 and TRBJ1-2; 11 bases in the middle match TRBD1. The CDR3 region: CASSLLGTGGVNYGYTF. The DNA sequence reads TGTGCCAGCAGTTTATTAGGGACAGGGGGAGTTAACTATGGCTACACCTTC.